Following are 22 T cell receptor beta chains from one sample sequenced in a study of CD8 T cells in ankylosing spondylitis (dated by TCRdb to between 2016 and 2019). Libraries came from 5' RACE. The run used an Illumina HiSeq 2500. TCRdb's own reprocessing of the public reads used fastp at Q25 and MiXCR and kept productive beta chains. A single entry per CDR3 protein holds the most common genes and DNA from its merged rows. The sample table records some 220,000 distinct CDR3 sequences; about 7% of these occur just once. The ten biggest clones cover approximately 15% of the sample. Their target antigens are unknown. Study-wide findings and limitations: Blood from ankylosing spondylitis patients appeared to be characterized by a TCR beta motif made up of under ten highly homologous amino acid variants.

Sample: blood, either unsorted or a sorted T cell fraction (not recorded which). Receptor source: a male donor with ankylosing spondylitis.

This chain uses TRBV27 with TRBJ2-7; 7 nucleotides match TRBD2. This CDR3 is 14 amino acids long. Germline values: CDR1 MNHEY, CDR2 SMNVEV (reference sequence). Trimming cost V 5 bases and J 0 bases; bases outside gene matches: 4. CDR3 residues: CASSPTSASYEQYF. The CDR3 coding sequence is TGTGCCAGCAGTCCTACTAGCGCCTCCTACGAGCAGTACTTC.

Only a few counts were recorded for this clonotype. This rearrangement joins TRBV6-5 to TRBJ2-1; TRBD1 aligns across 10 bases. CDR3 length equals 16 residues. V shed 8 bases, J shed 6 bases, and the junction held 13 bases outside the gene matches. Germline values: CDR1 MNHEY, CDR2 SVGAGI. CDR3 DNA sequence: TGTGCCAGCGTTAATTCCCCCGGGACAGGGGCCAATGAGCAGTTCTTC. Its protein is CASVNSPGTGANEQFF.

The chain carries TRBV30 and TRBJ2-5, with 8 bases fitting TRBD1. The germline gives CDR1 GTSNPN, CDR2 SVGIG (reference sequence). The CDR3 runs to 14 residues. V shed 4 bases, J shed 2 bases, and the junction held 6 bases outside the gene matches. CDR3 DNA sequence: TGTGCCTGGAACGGACAGGGCCAACAAGAGACCCAGTACTTC. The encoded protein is CAWNGQGQQETQYF.

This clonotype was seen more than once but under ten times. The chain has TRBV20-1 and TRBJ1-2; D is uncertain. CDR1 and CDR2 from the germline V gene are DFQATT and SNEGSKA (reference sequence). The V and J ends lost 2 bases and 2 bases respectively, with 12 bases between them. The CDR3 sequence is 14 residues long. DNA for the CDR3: TGCAGTGCTAGACGGCCAGGAAGGAACTATGGCTACACCTTC. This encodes CSARRPGRNYGYTF.

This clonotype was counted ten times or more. The CDR3 DNA is TGTGCCAGCAGCTTATCTGTAGCGGAGGGAGAGACCCAGTACTTC. It encodes CASSLSVAEGETQYF. The V call is TRBV7-6, the J call TRBJ2-5; TRBD2 might be the D (6 bases). Germline assignment: CDR1 SGHVS and CDR2 FNYEAQ. Trimming pared 2 bases from V and 4 bases from J, leaving 14 bases between. The CDR3 has 15 residues.

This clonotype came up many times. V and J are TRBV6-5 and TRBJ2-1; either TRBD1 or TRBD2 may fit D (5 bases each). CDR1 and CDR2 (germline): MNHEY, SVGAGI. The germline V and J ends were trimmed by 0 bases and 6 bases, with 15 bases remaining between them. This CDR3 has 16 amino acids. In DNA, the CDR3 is TGTGCCAGCAGTTACTCAGTGGGGGTGGTCGGCAATGAGCAGTTCTTC. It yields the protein CASSYSVGVVGNEQFF.

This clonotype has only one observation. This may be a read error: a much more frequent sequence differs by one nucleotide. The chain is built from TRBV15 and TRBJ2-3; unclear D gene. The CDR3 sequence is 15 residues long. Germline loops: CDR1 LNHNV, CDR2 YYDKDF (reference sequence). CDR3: CATSRERTQRDTQSF. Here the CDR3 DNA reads TGTGCCACCAGCAGAGAGCGGACCCAAAGGGATACGCAGTCTTTT. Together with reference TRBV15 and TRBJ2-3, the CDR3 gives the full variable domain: DAMVIQNPRYQVTQFGKPVTLSCSQTLNHNVMYWYQQKSSQAPKLLFHYYDKDFNNEADTPDNFQSRRPNTSFCFLDIRSPGLGDTAMYLCATSRERTQRDTQSFGPGTRLTVL.

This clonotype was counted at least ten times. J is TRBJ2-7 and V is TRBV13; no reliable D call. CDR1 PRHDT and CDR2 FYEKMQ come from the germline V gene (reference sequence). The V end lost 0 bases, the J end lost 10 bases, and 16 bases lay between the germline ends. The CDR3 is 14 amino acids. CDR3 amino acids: CASSLGDGPMEQYF. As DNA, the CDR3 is TGTGCCAGCAGCTTAGGAGACGGTCCTATGGAACAGTACTTC. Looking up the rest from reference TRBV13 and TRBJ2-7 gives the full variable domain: AAGVIQSPRHLIKEKRETATLKCYPIPRHDTVYWYQQGPGQDPQFLISFYEKMQSDKGSIPDRFSAQQFSDYHSELNMSSLELGDSALYFCASSLGDGPMEQYFGPGTRLTVT.

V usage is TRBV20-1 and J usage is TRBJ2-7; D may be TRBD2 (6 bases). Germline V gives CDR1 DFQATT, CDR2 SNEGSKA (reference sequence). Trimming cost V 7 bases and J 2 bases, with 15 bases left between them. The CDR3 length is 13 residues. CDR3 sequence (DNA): TGCAGTGTCATCGGGGGAGAAGCCTACGAGCAGTACTTC. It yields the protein CSVIGGEAYEQYF.

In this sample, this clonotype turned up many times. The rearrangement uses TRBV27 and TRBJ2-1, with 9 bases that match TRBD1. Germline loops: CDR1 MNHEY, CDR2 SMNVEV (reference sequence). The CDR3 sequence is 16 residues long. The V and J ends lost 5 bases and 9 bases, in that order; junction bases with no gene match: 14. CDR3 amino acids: CASSPFPTGGSGEQFF. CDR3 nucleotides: TGTGCCAGCAGTCCCTTCCCGACAGGGGGAAGTGGTGAGCAGTTCTTC.

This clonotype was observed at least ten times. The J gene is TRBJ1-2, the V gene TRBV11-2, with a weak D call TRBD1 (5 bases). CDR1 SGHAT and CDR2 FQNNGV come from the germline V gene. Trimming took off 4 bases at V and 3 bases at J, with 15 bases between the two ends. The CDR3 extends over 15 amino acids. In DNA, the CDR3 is TGTGCCAGCAGCTACACGGGAGGGGCGGACTATGGCTACACCTTC. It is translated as CASSYTGGADYGYTF.

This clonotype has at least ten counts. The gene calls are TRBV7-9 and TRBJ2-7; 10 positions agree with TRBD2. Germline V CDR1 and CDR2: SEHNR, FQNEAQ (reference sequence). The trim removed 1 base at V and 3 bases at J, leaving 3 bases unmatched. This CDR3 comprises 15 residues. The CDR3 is CASSLVASGSYEQYF. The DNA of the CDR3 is TGTGCCAGCAGCTTAGTCGCTAGCGGGAGCTACGAGCAGTACTTC.

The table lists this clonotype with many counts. The CDR3 DNA reads TGCGCCAGCAGCCAAGTAGACAGAGAGACCCAGTACTTC. Translation: CASSQVDRETQYF. The gene calls are TRBV4-3 and TRBJ2-5; TRBD1 is a possible D gene (5 bases). V lost 1 base and J 4 bases, leaving 7 bases between the germline ends. CDR3 size: 13 residues. Germline CDR1 LGHNA, CDR2 YSLEER.

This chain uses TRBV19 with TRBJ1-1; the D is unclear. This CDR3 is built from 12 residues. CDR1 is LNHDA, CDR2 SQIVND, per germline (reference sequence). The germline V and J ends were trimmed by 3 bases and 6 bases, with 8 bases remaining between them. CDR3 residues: CASSIGEAEAFF. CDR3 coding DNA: TGTGCCAGTAGTATCGGGGAGGCTGAAGCTTTCTTT. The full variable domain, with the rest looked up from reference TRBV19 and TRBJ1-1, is DGGITQSPKYLFRKEGQNVTLSCEQNLNHDAMYWYRQDPGQGLRLIYYSQIVNDFQKGDIAEGYSVSREKKESFPLTVTSAQKNPTAFYLCASSIGEAEAFFGQGTRLTVV.

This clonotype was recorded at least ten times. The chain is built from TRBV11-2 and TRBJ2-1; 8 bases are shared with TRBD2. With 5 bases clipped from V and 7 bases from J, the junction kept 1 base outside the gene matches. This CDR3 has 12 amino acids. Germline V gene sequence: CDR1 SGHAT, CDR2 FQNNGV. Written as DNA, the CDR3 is TGTGCCAGCAGCGCTAGCGGGAATGAGCAGTTCTTC. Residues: CASSASGNEQFF.

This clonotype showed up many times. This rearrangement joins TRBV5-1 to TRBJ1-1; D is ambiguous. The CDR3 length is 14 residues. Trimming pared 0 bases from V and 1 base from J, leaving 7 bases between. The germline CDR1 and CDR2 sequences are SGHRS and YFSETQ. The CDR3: CASSLARSNTEAFF. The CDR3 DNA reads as TGCGCCAGCAGCTTGGCCAGGTCGAACACTGAAGCTTTCTTT.

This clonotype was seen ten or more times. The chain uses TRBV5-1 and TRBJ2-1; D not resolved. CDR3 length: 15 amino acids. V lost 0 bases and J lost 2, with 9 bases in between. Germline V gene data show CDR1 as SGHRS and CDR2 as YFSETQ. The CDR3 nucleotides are TGCGCCAGCAGCTTGGAGGCCCCCGCCTACAATGAGCAGTTCTTC. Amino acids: CASSLEAPAYNEQFF.

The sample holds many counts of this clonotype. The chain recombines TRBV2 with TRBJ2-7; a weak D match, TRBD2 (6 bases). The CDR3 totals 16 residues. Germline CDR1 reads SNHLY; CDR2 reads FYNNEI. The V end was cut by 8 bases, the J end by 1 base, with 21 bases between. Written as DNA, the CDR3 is TGTGCCAGCTACCTTGATACCGGGACTTCGTCCTACGAGCAGTACTTC. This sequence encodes CASYLDTGTSSYEQYF.

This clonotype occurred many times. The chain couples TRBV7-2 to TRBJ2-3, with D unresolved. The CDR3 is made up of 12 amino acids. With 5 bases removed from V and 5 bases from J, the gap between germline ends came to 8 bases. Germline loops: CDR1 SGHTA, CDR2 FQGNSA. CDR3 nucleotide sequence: TGTGCCAGCAGCCTTTGGCAAGATACGCAGTATTTT. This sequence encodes CASSLWQDTQYF.

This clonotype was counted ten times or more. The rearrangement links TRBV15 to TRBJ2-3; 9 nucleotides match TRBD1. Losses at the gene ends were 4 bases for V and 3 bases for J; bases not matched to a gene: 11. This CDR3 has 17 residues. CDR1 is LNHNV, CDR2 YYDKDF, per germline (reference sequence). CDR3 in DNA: TGTGCCACCAGCATACCGGGACAGGGCCTTTGGACAGATACGCAGTATTTT. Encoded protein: CATSIPGQGLWTDTQYF.

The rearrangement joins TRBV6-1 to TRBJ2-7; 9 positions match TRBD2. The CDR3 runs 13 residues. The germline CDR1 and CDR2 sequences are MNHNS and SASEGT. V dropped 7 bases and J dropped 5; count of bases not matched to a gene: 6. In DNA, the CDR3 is TGTGCCAGCAATCTAGCGGGGAGGGACGAGCAGTACTTC. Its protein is CASNLAGRDEQYF.

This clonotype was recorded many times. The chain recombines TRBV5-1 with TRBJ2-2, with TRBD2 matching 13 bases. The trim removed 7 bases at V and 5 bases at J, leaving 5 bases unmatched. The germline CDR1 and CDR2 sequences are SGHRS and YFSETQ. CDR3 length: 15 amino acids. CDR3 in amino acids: CASRTSGGDTGELFF. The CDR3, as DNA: TGCGCCAGCCGGACTAGCGGGGGAGATACCGGGGAGCTGTTTTTT.